Listed below are T cell receptor beta chains from one sample, sequenced in a study of response to subunit inactivated influenza vaccine. TCRdb processed the RT-PCR reads anew with MiXCR; each CDR3 protein has one entry. The repertoire consists of 650,000 to 850,000 distinct CDR3 sequences, with over 11% occurring once and the leading ten covering 6% to 7%. Specimen: PBMCs from blood, collected 14 days before vaccination. The receptors stem from a man aged 50 to 60 who received an inactivated influenza vaccine. Both conserved end residues are part of each CDR3. A D gene is named only where the DNA matches it firmly. Not every row has a clone size; where given, it reads once, few, many or a size class.

V	size	D	J	length	DNA	CDR3
TRBV29-1	NA	NA	TRBJ2-2	14	TGCAGCGTTCAGAGCGGTCCGAACACCGGGGAGCTGTTTTTT	CSVQSGPNTGELFF
TRBV6-6	NA	NA	TRBJ1-1	12	TGTGCCAGCAGTTACTTACGAGCTGAAGCTTTCTTT	CASSYLRAEAFF
TRBV20-1	few	NA	TRBJ2-1	11	TGCAGTGCTGACCTATACAATGAGCAGTTCTTC	CSADLYNEQFF
TRBV18	few	NA	TRBJ2-5	15	TGTGCCAGCTCACCAACCCGGACAGCCCAAGAGACCCAGTACTTC	CASSPTRTAQETQYF
TRBV10-3	few	TRBD2	TRBJ2-5	12	TGTGCCATCGGCGGGGGAGCCCTGACCCAGTACTTC	CAIGGGALTQYF
TRBV12-3/TRBV12-4	few	TRBD1	TRBJ2-3	14	TGTGCCAGCAGTGGTTTGCAGGGAAGGGGGCCGCAGTATTTT	CASSGLQGRGPQYF
TRBV7-2	NA	NA	TRBJ1-2	12	TGTGCCAGCAGCCCTTTTAACTATGGCTACACCTTC	CASSPFNYGYTF
TRBV20-1	few	NA	TRBJ1-1	12	TGCAGTGCTAGGGGTGGGGGGGGTGAAGCTTTCTTT	CSARGGGGEAFF
TRBV25-1	NA	TRBD1	TRBJ1-2	16	TGTGCCAGCAGTGAATATGCAGGGGGCGCTTACTATGGCTACACCTTC	CASSEYAGGAYYGYTF
TRBV7-9	NA	NA	TRBJ2-7	15	TGTGCCAGCAGCTTAGAGGGCGGGATATTCTACGAGCAGTACTTC	CASSLEGGIFYEQYF
TRBV28	NA	NA	TRBJ2-7	11	TGTGCCAGCAGTCCTTACAACGAGCAGTACTTC	CASSPYNEQYF
TRBV29-1	NA	TRBD2	TRBJ2-1	17	TGCAGCGTTCGGGCGGGGGTTCGGGTGAGGGACTACAATGAGCAGTTCTTC	CSVRAGVRVRDYNEQFF
TRBV7-6	few	NA	TRBJ1-5	15	TGTGCCAGCAGCTTAGCCGCAGACAGCGGTTGGCCCCAGCATTTT	CASSLAADSGWPQHF
TRBV4-2	many	NA	TRBJ2-2	12	TGTGCCAGCAGCCGAGGGGCCGGGGAGCTGTTTTTT	CASSRGAGELFF
TRBV12-3/TRBV12-4	NA	NA	TRBJ2-3	16	TGTGCCAGCCCCAGAAATCGGGCAGCGGGCACAGATACGCAGTATTTT	CASPRNRAAGTDTQYF
TRBV11-2	few	TRBD2	TRBJ2-3	20	TGTGCCAGCAGCGTTCGAGGGAGGGCCACCCATGTACCTCGCACAGATACGCAGTATTTT	CASSVRGRATHVPRTDTQYF
TRBV12-3/TRBV12-4	few	NA	TRBJ2-6	17	TGTGCCAGCAGTTTGGGGCTAGGAAACTCTGGGGCCAACGTCCTGACTTTC	CASSLGLGNSGANVLTF
TRBV12-3/TRBV12-4	many	NA	TRBJ1-1	11	TGTGCCAGCAGTTCCATTACTGAAGCTTTCTTT	CASSSITEAFF
TRBV29-1	few	NA	TRBJ1-1	11	TGCAGCGTTGAAGAGAACACTGAAGCTTTCTTT	CSVEENTEAFF
TRBV4-1	many	NA	TRBJ2-2	18	TGCGCCAGCAGCCTCGTGGGACTGTTCAGTTTAGACACCGGGGAGCTGTTTTTT	CASSLVGLFSLDTGELFF
TRBV6-1	NA	NA	TRBJ1-4	14	TGTGCCAGCAGACGAGGGGGGGCGGATGAAAAACTGTTTTTT	CASRRGGADEKLFF
TRBV29-1	NA	NA	TRBJ1-1	14	TGCAGCGTGAGGAGGGGGGGGGCAGGGACTGAAGCTTTCTTT	CSVRRGGAGTEAFF
TRBV15	NA	TRBD1	TRBJ2-7	13	TGTGCCACCAGCAAAAAACAGGGGTACGAGCAGTACTTC	CATSKKQGYEQYF
TRBV27	NA	NA	TRBJ1-2	15	TGTGCCAGCACCTTATCCCTCAGGGGCCCCTATGGCTACACCTTC	CASTLSLRGPYGYTF
TRBV7-9	NA	NA	TRBJ2-5	15	TGTGCCAGCAGCTTAGACCCGACCCACAAGGAGACCCAGTACTTC	CASSLDPTHKETQYF
TRBV7-2	few	TRBD1	TRBJ2-1	16	TGTGCCAGCAGCTTCCCGTTGGGACAGGGGCGGAATGAGCAGTTCTTC	CASSFPLGQGRNEQFF
TRBV7-2	NA	NA	TRBJ2-3	15	TGTGCCAGCAGCTTAGTTGCGGGGGCTCTGGATACGCAGTATTTT	CASSLVAGALDTQYF